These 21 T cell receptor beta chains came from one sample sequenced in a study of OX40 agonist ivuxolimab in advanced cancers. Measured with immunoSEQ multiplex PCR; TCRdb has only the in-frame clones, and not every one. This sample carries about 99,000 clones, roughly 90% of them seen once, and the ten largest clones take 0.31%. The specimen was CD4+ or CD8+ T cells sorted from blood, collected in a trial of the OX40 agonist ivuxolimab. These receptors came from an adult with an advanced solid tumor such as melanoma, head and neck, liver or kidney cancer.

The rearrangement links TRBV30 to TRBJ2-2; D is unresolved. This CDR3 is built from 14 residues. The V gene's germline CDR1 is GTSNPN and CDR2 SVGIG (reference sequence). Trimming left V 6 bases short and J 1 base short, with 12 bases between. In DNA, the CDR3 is TGTGCCTGTTATGGACGGATGAACACCGGGGAGCTGTTTTTT. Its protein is CACYGRMNTGELFF.

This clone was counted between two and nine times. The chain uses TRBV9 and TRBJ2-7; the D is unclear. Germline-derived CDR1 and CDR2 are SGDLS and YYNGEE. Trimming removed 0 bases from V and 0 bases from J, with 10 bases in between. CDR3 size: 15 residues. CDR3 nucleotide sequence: TGTGCCAGCAGCGTAGCGGGTCCGAGCTCCTACGAGCAGTACTTC. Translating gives CASSVAGPSSYEQYF.

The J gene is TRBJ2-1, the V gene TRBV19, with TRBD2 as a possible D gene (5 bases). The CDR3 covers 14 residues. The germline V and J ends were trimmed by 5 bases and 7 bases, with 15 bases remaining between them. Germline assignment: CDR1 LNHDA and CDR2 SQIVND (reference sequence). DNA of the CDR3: TGTGCCAGTAGTCCTTCGCCGCGGGTGAATGAGCAGTTCTTC. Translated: CASSPSPRVNEQFF.

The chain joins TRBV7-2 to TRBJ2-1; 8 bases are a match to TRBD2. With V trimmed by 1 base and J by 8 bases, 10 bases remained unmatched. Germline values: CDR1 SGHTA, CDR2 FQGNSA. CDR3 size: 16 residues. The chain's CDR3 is CASSLGGAGAVYEQFF. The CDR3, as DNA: TGTGCCAGCAGCTTAGGGGGAGCGGGAGCTGTCTATGAGCAGTTCTTC. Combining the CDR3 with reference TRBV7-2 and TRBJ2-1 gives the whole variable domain GAGVSQSPSNKVTEKGKDVELRCDPISGHTALYWYRQSLGQGLEFLIYFQGNSAPDKSGLPSDRFSAERTGGSVSTLTIQRTQQEDSAVYLCASSLGGAGAVYEQFFGPGTRLTVL.

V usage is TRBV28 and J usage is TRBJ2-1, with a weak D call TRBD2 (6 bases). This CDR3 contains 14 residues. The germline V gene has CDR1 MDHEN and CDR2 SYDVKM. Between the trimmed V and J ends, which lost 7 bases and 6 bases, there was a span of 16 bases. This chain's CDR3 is CASTQLASGNEQFF. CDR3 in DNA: TGTGCCAGCACCCAGCTAGCGTCTGGCAATGAGCAGTTCTTC.

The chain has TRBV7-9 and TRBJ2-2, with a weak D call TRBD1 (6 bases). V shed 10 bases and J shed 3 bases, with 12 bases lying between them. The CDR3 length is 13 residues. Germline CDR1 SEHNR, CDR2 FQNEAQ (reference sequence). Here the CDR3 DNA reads TGTGCCACTGGACAGTTAGACACCGGGGAGCTGTTTTTT. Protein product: CATGQLDTGELFF.

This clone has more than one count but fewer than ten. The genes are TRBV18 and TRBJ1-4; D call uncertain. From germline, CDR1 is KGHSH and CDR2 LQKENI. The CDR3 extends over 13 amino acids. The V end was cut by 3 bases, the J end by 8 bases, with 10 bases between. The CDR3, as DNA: TGTGCCAGCTCACCGATGGAACAGGAAAAACTGTTTTTT. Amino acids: CASSPMEQEKLFF. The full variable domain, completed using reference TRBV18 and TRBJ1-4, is NAGVMQNPRHLVRRRGQEARLRCSPMKGHSHVYWYRQLPEEGLKFMVYLQKENIIDESGMPKERFSAEFPKEGPSILRIQQVVRGDSAAYFCASSPMEQEKLFFGSGTQLSVL.

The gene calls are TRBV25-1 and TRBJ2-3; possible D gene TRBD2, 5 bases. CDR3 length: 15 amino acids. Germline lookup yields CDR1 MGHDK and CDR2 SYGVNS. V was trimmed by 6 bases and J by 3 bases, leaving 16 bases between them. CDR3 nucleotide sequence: TGTGCCAGCAGGGGTCAGAGGCTAGCTACAGATACGCAGTATTTT. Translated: CASRGQRLATDTQYF.

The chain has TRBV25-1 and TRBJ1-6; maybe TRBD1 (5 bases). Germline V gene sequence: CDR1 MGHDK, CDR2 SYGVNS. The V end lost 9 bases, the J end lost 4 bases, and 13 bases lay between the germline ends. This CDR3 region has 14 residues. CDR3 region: CASQPGLYNSPLHF. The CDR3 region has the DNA TGTGCCAGTCAACCGGGACTGTATAATTCACCCCTCCACTTT.

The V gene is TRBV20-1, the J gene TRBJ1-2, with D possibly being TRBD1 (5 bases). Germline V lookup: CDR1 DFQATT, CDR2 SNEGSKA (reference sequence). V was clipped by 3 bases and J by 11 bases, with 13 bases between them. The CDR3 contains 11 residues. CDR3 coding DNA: TGCAGTGCTAGCACAGACAGCGCTTACACCTTC. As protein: CSASTDSAYTF.

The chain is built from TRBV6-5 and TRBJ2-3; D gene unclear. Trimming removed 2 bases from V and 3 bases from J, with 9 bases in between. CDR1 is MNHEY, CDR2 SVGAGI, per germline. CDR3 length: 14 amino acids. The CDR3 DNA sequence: TGTGCCAGCAGTTACGTGATACGGACAGATACGCAGTATTTT. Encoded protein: CASSYVIRTDTQYF.

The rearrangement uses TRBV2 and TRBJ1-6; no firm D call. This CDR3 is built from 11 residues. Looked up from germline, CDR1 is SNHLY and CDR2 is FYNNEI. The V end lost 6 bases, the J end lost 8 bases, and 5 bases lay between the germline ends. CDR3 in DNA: TGTGCCAGCAGGGTGGATTCACCCCTCCACTTT. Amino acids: CASRVDSPLHF.

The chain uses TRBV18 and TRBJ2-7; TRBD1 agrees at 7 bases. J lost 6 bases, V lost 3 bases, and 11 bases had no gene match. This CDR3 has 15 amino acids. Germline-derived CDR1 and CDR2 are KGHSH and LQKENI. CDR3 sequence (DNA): TGTGCCAGCTCACCCTTTGACAGGGAACAGGGCGAGCAGTACTTC. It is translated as CASSPFDREQGEQYF.

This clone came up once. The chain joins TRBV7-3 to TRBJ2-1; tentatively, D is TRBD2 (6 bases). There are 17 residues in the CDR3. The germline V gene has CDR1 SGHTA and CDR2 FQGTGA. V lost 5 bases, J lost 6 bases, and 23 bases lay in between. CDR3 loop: CASSIPIGSPLGNEQFF. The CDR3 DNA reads TGTGCCAGCAGCATACCGATCGGGAGCCCGCTTGGCAATGAGCAGTTCTTC.

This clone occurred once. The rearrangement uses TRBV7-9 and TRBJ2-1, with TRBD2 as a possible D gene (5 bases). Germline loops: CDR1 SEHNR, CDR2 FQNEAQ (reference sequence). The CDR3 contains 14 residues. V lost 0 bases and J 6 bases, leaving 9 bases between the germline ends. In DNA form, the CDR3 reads TGTGCCAGCAGCTTAGCCGGGGTAGTCAATGAGCAGTTCTTC. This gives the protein CASSLAGVVNEQFF. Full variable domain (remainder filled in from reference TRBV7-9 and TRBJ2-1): DTGVSQNPRHKITKRGQNVTFRCDPISEHNRLYWYRQTLGQGPEFLTYFQNEAQLEKSRLLSDRFSAERPKGSFSTLEIQRTEQGDSAMYLCASSLAGVVNEQFFGPGTRLTVL.

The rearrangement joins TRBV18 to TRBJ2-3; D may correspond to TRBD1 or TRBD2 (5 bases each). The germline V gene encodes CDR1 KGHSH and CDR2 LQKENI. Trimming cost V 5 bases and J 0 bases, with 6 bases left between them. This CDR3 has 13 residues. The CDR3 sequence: CASSGDSTDTQYF. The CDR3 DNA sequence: TGTGCCAGCTCAGGGGACAGCACAGATACGCAGTATTTT.

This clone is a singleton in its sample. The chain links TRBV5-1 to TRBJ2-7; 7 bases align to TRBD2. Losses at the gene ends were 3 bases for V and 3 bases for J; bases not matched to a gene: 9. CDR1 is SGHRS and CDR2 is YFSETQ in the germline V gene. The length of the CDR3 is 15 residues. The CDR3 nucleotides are TGCGCCAGCAGCTATACCGGGACTACAAACTACGAGCAGTACTTC. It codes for CASSYTGTTNYEQYF.

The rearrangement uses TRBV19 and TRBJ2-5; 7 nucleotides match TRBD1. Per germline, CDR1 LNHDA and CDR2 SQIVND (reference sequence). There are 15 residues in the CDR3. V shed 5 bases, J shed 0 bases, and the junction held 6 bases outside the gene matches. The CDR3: CASSWQTGNQETQYF. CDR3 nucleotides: TGTGCCAGTAGTTGGCAGACAGGGAACCAAGAGACCCAGTACTTC.

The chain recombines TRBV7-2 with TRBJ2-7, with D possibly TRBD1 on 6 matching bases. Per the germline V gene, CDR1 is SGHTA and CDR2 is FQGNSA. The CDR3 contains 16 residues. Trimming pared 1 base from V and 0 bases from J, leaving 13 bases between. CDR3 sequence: CASSLGTGIGSYEQYF. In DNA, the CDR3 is TGTGCCAGCAGCTTAGGAACAGGGATAGGCTCCTACGAGCAGTACTTC.

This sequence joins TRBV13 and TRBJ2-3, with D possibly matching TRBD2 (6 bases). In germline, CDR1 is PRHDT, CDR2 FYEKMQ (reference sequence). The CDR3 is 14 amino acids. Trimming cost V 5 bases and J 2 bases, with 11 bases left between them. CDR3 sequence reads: CASSLTSLTDTQYF. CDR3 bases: TGTGCCAGCAGCCTGACTAGTCTCACAGATACGCAGTATTTT.

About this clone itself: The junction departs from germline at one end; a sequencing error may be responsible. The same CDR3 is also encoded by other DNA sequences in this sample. CDR3 residues: CAWSVRYEQYF. Written as DNA, the CDR3 is TGCGCCTGGAGTGTAAGATACGAGCAGTACTTC. The V call is TRBV30, the J call TRBJ2-7; no clear D. The germline gives CDR1 GTSNPN, CDR2 SVGIG (reference sequence). The CDR3 length is 11 residues.